This TCR beta chain was sequenced for a study of blood T cell repertoires in COVID-19. In the original analysis: Nucleated cell number was recorded as an estimate derived from reference gene primer amplification. The table came from immunoSEQ multiplex PCR; TCRdb's copy has only in-frame clones and leaves some out. D and trimming come from the DNA, and the V and J calls and clone size come from that table. Counted here are roughly 250,000 clones, around 87% occurring once; the ten biggest clones make up 1.5% to 2%. V shed 4 bases and J shed 6 bases, with 10 bases lying between them. Germline lookup yields CDR1 SGHNT and CDR2 YENEEA. This CDR3 has 13 amino acids. The study drew participants aged about 18 to 89 years from 20 to 30 US areas. Cohort placement rested on clinical history that participants reported themselves. Two negative PCRs, clearance, or symptom resolution had been documented for recovered Cohort 3 donors.

This chain uses TRBV11-3 with TRBJ2-1; a possible D gene is TRBD2 (5 bases). The source material was PBMCs or T cells enriched from blood (not recorded which). The TCR sequence derives from a woman between 50 and 59 years old who had recovered from COVID-19. This CDR3 reads CASSSGLTNEQFF. The CDR3 nucleotides are TGTGCCAGCAGCTCCGGACTTACCAATGAGCAGTTCTTC.